The sequence of this T cell receptor beta chain was determined in a study of cytomegalovirus exposure and HLA in healthy donors. Losses at the gene ends were 8 bases for V and 13 bases for J; bases not matched to a gene: 15. The germline V gene has CDR1 SGHRS and CDR2 YFSETQ. This CDR3 region has 14 residues. Study findings and constraints: As was reported, the HLA-A and HLA-B alleles of most subjects were accurately predicted from TCR beta sequences. Earlier results showed most TCR beta V segments being productive about 87% or about 30% of the time. Researchers reported from a later analysis that most CMV-associated TCR beta chains appeared HLA-restricted.

PCR was performed using 60 Vbeta and 13 Jbeta primers. Sequencing was performed with immunoSEQ multiplex PCR; in TCRdb, only in-frame clones are kept and a portion is missing. The table has fewer than 250,000 clones, about four fifths seen once. This clone was picked up one time. The antigen is undetermined. This clonotype was sampled from a man aged 25-45 years in good health and CMV-seronegative. The sample consisted of PBMCs. The rearrangement joins TRBV5-1 to TRBJ2-1, with 10 bases aligning to TRBD1. The CDR3 loop is CASSFGTGESFQFF. The DNA for the CDR3 is TGCGCCAGTTCGTTCGGGACAGGGGAAAGCTTTCAGTTCTTC. Full variable domain (outside the CDR3, taken from reference TRBV5-1 and TRBJ2-1): KAGVTQTPRYLIKTRGQQVTLSCSPISGHRSVSWYQQTPGQGLQFLFEYFSETQRNKGNFPGRFSGRQFSNSRSEMNVSTLELGDSALYLCASSFGTGESFQFFGPGTRLTVL.